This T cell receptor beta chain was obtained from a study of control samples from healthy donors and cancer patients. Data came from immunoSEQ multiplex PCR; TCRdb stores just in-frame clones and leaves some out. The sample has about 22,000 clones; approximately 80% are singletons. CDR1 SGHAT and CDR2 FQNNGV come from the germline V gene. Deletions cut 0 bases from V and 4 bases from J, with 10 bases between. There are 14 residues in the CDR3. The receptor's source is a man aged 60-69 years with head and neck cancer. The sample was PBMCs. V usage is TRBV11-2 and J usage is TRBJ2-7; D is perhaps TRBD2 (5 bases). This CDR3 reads CASSLDPRGYEQYF. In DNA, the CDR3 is TGTGCCAGCAGCTTAGATCCAAGAGGGTACGAGCAGTACTTC.